This T cell receptor beta chain was found in a study of immune cell composition in non-small cell lung cancer. For the study at large: Most cases were lung adenocarcinoma or squamous cell carcinoma.

Normal lung was sampled as far from the tumour as possible, at least 3 cm. General study points: Tumour-associated clones >0.5% occurred in approximately 34% of adenocarcinomas, roughly 80% of squamous. No significant correlation existed between pack-years smoked and tumour clonality.

The assay was immunoSEQ multiplex PCR, and TCRdb's table has in-frame clones only and misses some. The table lists 7,500 to 9,000 clones, less than 80% of them singletons. This clone was counted between two and nine times. Its antigen is as yet unknown. The CDR3 is 12 amino acids. V shed 5 bases and J 4 bases; nucleotides not matched to a gene: 1. Germline V gene data show CDR1 as SNHLY and CDR2 as FYNNEI. This TCR came from a human donor with non-small cell lung cancer. The gene calls are TRBV2 and TRBJ1-2; 7 bases agree with TRBD1. Sequenced input: non-adjacent lung tissue. The CDR3: CASSRDSYGYTF. DNA of the CDR3: TGTGCCAGCAGTAGGGACAGCTATGGCTACACCTTC.